This passage covers 21 T cell receptor beta chains from one sample sequenced in a study of cytomegalovirus exposure and HLA in healthy donors. Assay: immunoSEQ multiplex PCR; the TCRdb copy retains only in-frame clones and omits some. The sample carries about 200,000 clones, around 86% recorded once. The sample was PBMCs. These TCRs come from a woman aged 18-29 years in good health and CMV-seropositive.

The rearrangement links TRBV5-1 to TRBJ2-7; unclear D gene. CDR1 and CDR2 (germline): SGHRS, YFSETQ. The CDR3 covers 12 residues. Trimming took 0 bases from V and 4 from J, leaving 5 bases between them. CDR3 DNA: TGCGCCAGCAGCTTGGTGGAGTACGAGCAGTACTTC. Its protein is CASSLVEYEQYF. The full variable domain, its missing parts supplied by reference TRBV5-1 and TRBJ2-7, is KAGVTQTPRYLIKTRGQQVTLSCSPISGHRSVSWYQQTPGQGLQFLFEYFSETQRNKGNFPGRFSGRQFSNSRSEMNVSTLELGDSALYLCASSLVEYEQYFGPGTRLTVT.

The chain has TRBV30 and TRBJ1-1; TRBD1 matches 7 bases. This CDR3 has 13 amino acids. Germline values: CDR1 GTSNPN, CDR2 SVGIG (reference sequence). The J segment lost 3 bases and the V segment lost 2 bases, leaving 3 bases of the junction unmatched. The CDR3: CAWSFTGDTEAFF. CDR3 nucleotides: TGTGCCTGGAGTTTTACAGGGGACACTGAAGCTTTCTTT. The variable domain in full, with the rest retrieved from reference TRBV30 and TRBJ1-1, is SQTIHQWPATLVQPVGSPLSLECTVEGTSNPNLYWYRQAAGRGLQLLFYSVGIGQISSEVPQNLSASRPQDRQFILSSKKLLLSDSGFYLCAWSFTGDTEAFFGQGTRLTVV.

The rearrangement joins TRBV2 to TRBJ2-7, with D possibly matching TRBD2 (6 bases). Germline V gives CDR1 SNHLY, CDR2 FYNNEI. The CDR3 runs to 15 residues. The V end was cut by 5 bases, the J end by 2 bases, with 16 bases between. CDR3 sequence reads: CASSQIPGLPYEQYF. CDR3 nucleotides: TGTGCCAGCAGTCAAATTCCGGGACTTCCCTACGAGCAGTACTTC.

The genes are TRBV6-5 and TRBJ1-2; D not certain. Germline loops: CDR1 MNHEY, CDR2 SVGAGI. CDR3 length equals 14 residues. The V end lost 4 bases, the J end lost 6 bases, and 15 bases lay between the germline ends. Here the CDR3 reads CASSLQVNTHGYTF. In DNA form, the CDR3 reads TGTGCCAGCAGTTTACAAGTTAATACCCATGGCTACACCTTC.

In this sample, this clone turned up a few times. The chain carries TRBV6-5 and TRBJ1-2, with 7 bases identical to TRBD1. CDR1 is MNHEY and CDR2 is SVGAGI in the germline V gene. The CDR3 sequence is 15 residues long. Unmatched junction bases numbered 5, after V lost 0 bases and J lost 4 bases. CDR3 in DNA: TGTGCCAGCAGTTACTCGCCACAGGGGAGCTATGGCTACACCTTC. Its translation is CASSYSPQGSYGYTF.

This clone appeared a single time. This chain connects TRBV29-1 to TRBJ2-1; 8 bases are shared with TRBD2. J gave up 2 bases and V 4 bases, and 10 bases lay outside the gene matches. Germline-derived CDR1 and CDR2 are SQVTM and ANQGSEA. This CDR3 has 16 residues. As DNA, the CDR3 is TGCAGCGTTGTATATTTCGGGACTAGTCCCTACAATGAGCAGTTCTTC. It specifies CSVVYFGTSPYNEQFF.

The gene calls are TRBV7-9 and TRBJ1-1; D gene uncertain. The CDR3 runs 11 residues. Germline CDR1 reads SEHNR; CDR2 reads FQNEAQ (reference sequence). V was cut by 6 bases and J by 9 bases, with 11 bases left in between. In DNA form, the CDR3 reads TGTGCCAGCAGTCGGTCCCACCAAGCTTTCTTT. Protein: CASSRSHQAFF.

This sequence joins TRBV6-6 and TRBJ2-1; 11 nucleotides match TRBD2. In germline, CDR1 is MNHNY, CDR2 SVGAGI (reference sequence). The length of the CDR3 is 15 residues. V trimming: 7 bases; J trimming: 12 bases; junction bases outside the gene matches: 14. The CDR3 region is CASTSAGTSGTRQFF. The CDR3 DNA is TGTGCCAGCACTTCAGCCGGGACTAGCGGAACGAGGCAGTTCTTC.

The chain uses TRBV18 and TRBJ2-2; TRBD1 aligns across 7 bases. This CDR3 spans 15 amino acids. Germline-derived CDR1 and CDR2 are KGHSH and LQKENI. Trimming took 3 bases from V and 7 from J; bases not matched to a gene: 8. Written as DNA, the CDR3 is TGTGCCAGCTCACCCGGGACAGAAAGTATCGGGGAGCTGTTTTTT. Amino acids: CASSPGTESIGELFF.

The chain uses TRBV5-1 and TRBJ2-2; the D gene is possibly TRBD2 (6 bases). The germline V and J ends were trimmed by 0 bases and 5 bases, with 8 bases remaining between them. Per the germline V gene, CDR1 is SGHRS and CDR2 is YFSETQ. The length of the CDR3 is 14 residues. CDR3 DNA sequence: TGCGCCAGCAGCTTGGGCGGGGAAACCGGGGAGCTGTTTTTT. Translating it yields CASSLGGETGELFF.

CDR3 amino acids: CAWNFNPGSGNTIYF. In DNA form, the CDR3 reads TGTGCCTGGAACTTCAATCCCGGCTCTGGAAACACCATATATTTT. V gene TRBV30 combines with J gene TRBJ1-3; unclear D gene. CDR1 and CDR2 (germline): GTSNPN, SVGIG (reference sequence). Between the trimmed V and J ends, which lost 4 bases and 0 bases, there was a span of 13 bases. The CDR3 contains 15 residues.

The chain is built from TRBV5-5 and TRBJ2-7; 9 bases agree with TRBD2. This CDR3 has 15 residues. The germline V gene has CDR1 SGHKS and CDR2 YYEKEE (reference sequence). V lost 0 bases to trimming and J lost 2 bases; unmatched junction nucleotides: 3. This CDR3 is CASSLASSGAYEQYF. DNA for the CDR3: TGTGCCAGCAGCTTGGCCTCTAGCGGGGCCTACGAGCAGTACTTC.

The gene calls are TRBV2 and TRBJ2-7; 7 positions match TRBD1. The V segment lost 4 bases and the J segment 5 bases; nucleotides outside the gene matches: 5. This CDR3 comprises 13 residues. Per germline, CDR1 SNHLY and CDR2 FYNNEI. The CDR3: CASSAGTANEQYF. In DNA, the CDR3 is TGTGCCAGCAGTGCTGGGACAGCGAACGAGCAGTACTTC.

The chain has TRBV2 and TRBJ2-7; 7 nucleotides line up with TRBD1. V lost 3 bases to trimming and J lost 0 bases; unmatched junction nucleotides: 8. The germline gives CDR1 SNHLY, CDR2 FYNNEI. CDR3 length: 16 amino acids. The CDR3 protein is CASSDSKDRSSYEQYF. The CDR3 DNA sequence: TGTGCCAGCAGTGACTCGAAGGACAGGAGCTCCTACGAGCAGTACTTC.

The CDR3: CASSLGGQGRETQYF. CDR3 nucleotides: TGTGCCAGCAGCTTAGGAGGACAGGGTCGGGAGACCCAGTACTTC. This rearrangement joins TRBV11-3 to TRBJ2-5, with 8 bases fitting TRBD1. The V gene's germline CDR1 is SGHNT and CDR2 YENEEA. With V trimmed by 1 base and J by 5 bases, 6 bases remained unmatched. The CDR3 has 15 residues. The whole variable domain, filled in from reference TRBV11-3 and TRBJ2-5, reads EAGVVQSPRYKIIEKKQPVAFWCNPISGHNTLYWYLQNLGQGPELLIRYENEEAVDDSQLPKDRFSAERLKGVDSTLKIQPAELGDSAVYLCASSLGGQGRETQYFGPGTRLLVL.

The chain uses TRBV5-1 and TRBJ2-5; TRBD1 matches 9 bases. In germline, CDR1 is SGHRS, CDR2 YFSETQ. This CDR3 region has 15 residues. Losses at the gene ends were 4 bases for V and 4 bases for J; bases not matched to a gene: 8. The CDR3, as DNA: TGCGCCAGCAGCCCGCAACAGGGGGCGCGAGAGACCCAGTACTTC. This encodes CASSPQQGARETQYF.

The J gene is TRBJ2-1, the V gene TRBV28, with 9 bases lining up with TRBD2. Germline assignment: CDR1 MDHEN and CDR2 SYDVKM. After removal of 7 bases from V and 8 bases from J, the junction contained 15 bases not matched to a gene. This CDR3 contains 16 residues. The CDR3 DNA follows: TGTGCCAGCAACACGCAGGCGGGTAGCGGGAGCTATGAGCAGTTCTTC. This gives the protein CASNTQAGSGSYEQFF.

J is TRBJ2-1 and V is TRBV5-1; 11 nucleotides agree with TRBD2. Germline V gene lookup returns CDR1 SGHRS and CDR2 YFSETQ. CDR3 length: 17 amino acids. Unmatched junction bases numbered 4, after V lost 0 bases and J lost 2 bases. In DNA, the CDR3 is TGCGCCAGCAGCTTGGCCAGGACTAGCGGGCCCTACAATGAGCAGTTCTTC. This gives the protein CASSLARTSGPYNEQFF.

This chain joins TRBV6-6 and TRBJ1-2; D perhaps matches TRBD1 (5 bases). The CDR3 loop spans 15 amino acids. The V and J ends lost 2 bases and 1 base respectively, with 11 bases between them. Per the germline V gene, CDR1 is MNHNY and CDR2 is SVGAGI (reference sequence). The CDR3 DNA is TGTGCCAGCAGTTACCGGACATCTTTTAACTATGGCTACACCTTC. Translation gives CASSYRTSFNYGYTF.

This rearrangement joins TRBV6-1 to TRBJ1-2; D uncertain. With 1 base removed from V and 5 bases from J, the gap between germline ends came to 14 bases. Germline V gives CDR1 MNHNS, CDR2 SASEGT. The CDR3 consists of 15 residues. The CDR3 region is CASSEGGSPGYGYTF. The CDR3 DNA reads as TGTGCCAGCAGTGAAGGAGGCAGCCCCGGTTATGGCTACACCTTC.

Remarks on this clone: One end of the junction does not line up with germline, which may come from a read error. This rearrangement joins TRBV30 to TRBJ1-3; 9 nucleotides agree with TRBD1. The CDR3 length is 16 residues. Per the germline V gene, CDR1 is GTSNPN and CDR2 is SVGIG (reference sequence). The CDR3 loop reads CTWSRDRDPTGNTIYF. The CDR3 DNA follows: TGTACCTGGAGCCGGGACAGGGACCCAACTGGAAACACCATATATTTT.